These 10 T cell receptor beta chains were sequenced from one sample in a study of T cell responses to AZD1222 COVID-19 vaccine. The repertoire was sequenced with immunoSEQ multiplex PCR; TCRdb's copy has only in-frame clones and lacks some. Among under 200,000 clones listed, 85% to 95% were seen once. This material consisted of peripheral blood, taken on day 0 of AZD1222 vaccination. The receptor source for this set is an adult in good health.

The V gene is TRBV3-1 (or the pseudogene TRBV3-2), the J gene TRBJ1-5, with D possibly matching TRBD1 (6 bases). The CDR3 extends over 17 amino acids. With 3 bases removed from V and 0 bases from J, the gap between germline ends came to 15 bases. Germline-derived CDR1 and CDR2 are LGHDT and YNNKEL (reference sequence). The CDR3 bases are TGTGCCAGCAGCCATACATCAGGACAGTATAGCAATCAGCCCCAGCATTTT. This sequence encodes CASSHTSGQYSNQPQHF.

This clone was counted once. The CDR3 here is CASIPQYRGLRSDTQYF. The CDR3 nucleotides are TGCGCCAGCATTCCCCAGTACAGGGGGCTGAGATCAGATACGCAGTATTTT. V usage is TRBV4-1 and J usage is TRBJ2-3; 9 bases map to TRBD1. The ends lost 7 bases at V and 4 bases at J; junction bases unmatched: 15. Germline V CDR1 and CDR2: MGHRA, YSYEKL. There are 17 residues in the CDR3.

This chain links TRBV3-1 (or the pseudogene TRBV3-2) with TRBJ2-2; D unclear. The V gene lost 4 bases and the J gene lost 0 bases, with 6 bases spanning the gap. This CDR3 is 14 amino acids long. Per germline, CDR1 LGHDT and CDR2 YNNKEL (reference sequence). In nucleotides, the CDR3 is TGTGCCAGCAGCCCCCCGGCGAACACCGGGGAGCTGTTTTTT. Translated: CASSPPANTGELFF.

The rearrangement uses TRBV2 and TRBJ2-5, with unresolved D. Deletions cut 3 bases from V and 10 bases from J, with 12 bases between. The CDR3 runs 12 residues. Germline assignment: CDR1 SNHLY and CDR2 FYNNEI. The CDR3 DNA sequence: TGTGCCAGCAGTGATGATAGTAGAGACCAGTACTTC. Translation: CASSDDSRDQYF.

Here the CDR3 reads CASSIDGGAENTEAFF. CDR3 DNA sequence: TGTGCCAGTAGTATAGATGGAGGGGCCGAGAACACTGAAGCTTTCTTT. This chain links TRBV19 with TRBJ1-1, with D perhaps matching TRBD1 (5 bases). The CDR3 length is 16 residues. Looked up from germline, CDR1 is LNHDA and CDR2 is SQIVND (reference sequence). V dropped 0 bases and J dropped 1 base, with 12 bases sitting between them.

V and J are TRBV7-2 and TRBJ2-2; D assignment may be TRBD1 or TRBD2 (5 bases each). This CDR3 is built from 15 residues. V was trimmed by 0 bases and J by 0 bases, leaving 5 bases between them. Germline V CDR1 and CDR2: SGHTA, FQGNSA. CDR3 bases: TGTGCCAGCAGCTTAGCGGGGGCGAACACCGGGGAGCTGTTTTTT. It is translated as CASSLAGANTGELFF. The whole variable domain, filled in from reference TRBV7-2 and TRBJ2-2, reads GAGVSQSPSNKVTEKGKDVELRCDPISGHTALYWYRQSLGQGLEFLIYFQGNSAPDKSGLPSDRFSAERTGGSVSTLTIQRTQQEDSAVYLCASSLAGANTGELFFGEGSRLTVL.

The genes are TRBV30 and TRBJ2-2; D is uncertain. CDR1 and CDR2 (germline): GTSNPN, SVGIG (reference sequence). Between the trimmed V and J ends, which lost 4 bases and 5 bases, there was a span of 5 bases. The CDR3 spans 11 residues. The CDR3 is CAWMGTGELFF. The CDR3 DNA is TGTGCCTGGATGGGGACCGGGGAGCTGTTTTTT. Based on the CDR3 plus reference TRBV30 and TRBJ2-2, the full variable domain is SQTIHQWPATLVQPVGSPLSLECTVEGTSNPNLYWYRQAAGRGLQLLFYSVGIGQISSEVPQNLSASRPQDRQFILSSKKLLLSDSGFYLCAWMGTGELFFGEGSRLTVL.

V and J are TRBV5-5 and TRBJ1-6, with D possibly matching TRBD1 (5 bases). This CDR3 has 16 amino acids. Germline assignment: CDR1 SGHKS and CDR2 YYEKEE (reference sequence). V gave up 4 bases and J gave up 8 bases, with 19 bases separating them. CDR3 region: CASSPARGGADSPLHF. The CDR3 bases are TGTGCCAGCAGCCCCGCCCGGGGGGGAGCGGATTCACCCCTCCACTTT. Full variable domain (missing parts from reference TRBV5-5 and TRBJ1-6): DAGVTQSPTHLIKTRGQQVTLRCSPISGHKSVSWYQQVLGQGPQFIFQYYEKEERGRGNFPDRFSARQFPNYSSELNVNALLLGDSALYLCASSPARGGADSPLHFGNGTRLTVT.

This sequence joins TRBV10-3 and TRBJ1-5, with D possibly matching TRBD1 (5 bases). Germline loops: CDR1 ENHRY, CDR2 SYGVKD. Trimming shortened V by 4 bases and J by 2 bases, and 9 bases separated the two germline ends. The CDR3 covers 14 residues. The CDR3 here is CAISVGAGNQPQHF. The DNA of the CDR3 is TGTGCCATCAGTGTCGGGGCTGGCAATCAGCCCCAGCATTTT.

V and J are TRBV9 and TRBJ1-5, with D tentatively TRBD1 (5 bases). CDR3 length: 15 residues. The V end lost 0 bases, the J end lost 0 bases, and 7 bases lay between the germline ends. Germline V CDR1 and CDR2: SGDLS, YYNGEE. CDR3 in amino acids: CASSVGGNSNQPQHF. For the CDR3, the DNA is TGTGCCAGCAGCGTAGGGGGGAATAGCAATCAGCCCCAGCATTTT.